The 7 T cell receptor beta chains reported below all come from one sample, sequenced in a study of blood T cell repertoires in COVID-19 (dated by TCRdb to the early 2020s). The library relied on the immunoSEQ multiplex PCR assay. Held by TCRdb, this immuneACCESS table contains in-frame sequences only and omits some clones. Under half of the omission traces to an unresolved V gene where checked; the cause of the rest is unknown. For this sample there are 35,000 or so clones; roughly 90% appear just once. Approximately 5.9% of the sample comes from the top ten. The specimen sequenced was peripheral blood. The receptor source for this set is a human donor in a cohort sampled during active COVID-19.

The V gene is TRBV7-7, the J gene TRBJ2-3; the match to TRBD2 covers 10 bases. With V trimmed by 5 bases and J by 4 bases, 6 bases remained unmatched. CDR1 SSHAT and CDR2 FNYEAQ come from the germline V gene (reference sequence). This CDR3 comprises 15 residues. The CDR3 loop is CASSRTSGEADTQYF. CDR3 nucleotide sequence: TGTGCCAGCAGCCGTACTAGCGGGGAGGCAGATACGCAGTATTTT.

This sequence joins TRBV5-8 and TRBJ1-5; 9 nucleotides align to TRBD1. Trimming removed 4 bases from V and 11 bases from J; junction bases left unmatched: 10. The CDR3 spans 14 residues. The V gene's germline CDR1 is SGHTS and CDR2 YDEGEE. This CDR3 reads CASSGGDRAHSQHF. The CDR3 DNA reads TGTGCCAGCAGCGGCGGGGACAGGGCTCATTCCCAGCATTTT.

This sequence joins TRBV20-1 and TRBJ1-5; 7 bases are shared with TRBD1. The CDR3 runs to 14 residues. With V trimmed by 3 bases and J by 4 bases, 6 bases remained unmatched. The germline CDR1 and CDR2 sequences are DFQATT and SNEGSKA (reference sequence). The DNA for the CDR3 is TGCAGTGCTAGTCCAGGGGGGATGAATCAGCCCCAGCATTTT. It is translated as CSASPGGMNQPQHF.

The rearrangement uses TRBV27 and TRBJ2-7; 8 bases fit TRBD1. The germline V gene has CDR1 MNHEY and CDR2 SMNVEV (reference sequence). Trimming cost V 3 bases and J 6 bases; bases outside gene matches: 7. This CDR3 is 14 amino acids long. This CDR3 is CASSFDRGGGEQYF. The CDR3 DNA reads as TGTGCCAGCAGTTTCGACAGGGGAGGCGGCGAGCAGTACTTC.

The chain recombines TRBV27 with TRBJ2-3; 10 nucleotides match TRBD1. V lost 2 bases and J lost 4; bases outside the gene matches: 6. Germline V gene lookup returns CDR1 MNHEY and CDR2 SMNVEV (reference sequence). The CDR3 has 16 residues. CDR3 sequence reads: CASSLLRTGGPDTQYF. CDR3 sequence (DNA): TGTGCCAGCAGTTTACTCCGGACAGGGGGACCAGATACGCAGTATTTT.

The V gene is TRBV6-5, the J gene TRBJ1-2, with 8 bases aligning to TRBD1. V was pared by 6 bases and J by 0 bases, with 6 bases of the junction left unmatched. Per the germline V gene, CDR1 is MNHEY and CDR2 is SVGAGI. The CDR3 is 15 amino acids. The CDR3 DNA is TGTGCCAGCAGGATCGACAGGGGCGCTAACTATGGCTACACCTTC. Amino acid sequence: CASRIDRGANYGYTF.

This CDR3 reads CASSLGTGRTGNQPQHF. The CDR3 DNA is TGTGCCAGCAGCTTAGGGACAGGGAGGACCGGCAATCAGCCCCAGCATTTT. The chain employs TRBV7-9 and TRBJ1-5; 8 nucleotides match TRBD1. V was clipped by 1 base and J by 2 bases; unmatched bases: 7. In germline, CDR1 is SEHNR, CDR2 FQNEAQ (reference sequence). The CDR3 is 17 amino acids. The entire variable domain, with the rest obtained from reference TRBV7-9 and TRBJ1-5, is as follows: DTGVSQNPRHKITKRGQNVTFRCDPISEHNRLYWYRQTLGQGPEFLTYFQNEAQLEKSRLLSDRFSAERPKGSFSTLEIQRTEQGDSAMYLCASSLGTGRTGNQPQHFGDGTRLSIL.